This TCR beta chain derives from a study of blood T cell repertoires in COVID-19. Study as a whole: T cells, B-cell-depleted T cells, or PBMCs provided the cDNA or gDNA that served as material.

CDR3 length: 15 residues. Germline lookup yields CDR1 SGHAT and CDR2 FQNNGV. Trimming took 5 bases from V and 1 from J; bases not matched to a gene: 3. As processed by the authors: Researchers report that nucleated cell counts were estimated from reference gene primer amplification. The table came from immunoSEQ multiplex PCR; TCRdb's copy has only in-frame clones and leaves some out. The V and J calls and the clone size are those of that table, but D and trimming were determined from the DNA. Here the sample spans around 300,000 clones, 85% being singletons. Material: peripheral blood. This chain uses TRBV11-2 with TRBJ2-1; 9 bases are a match to TRBD2. The sequence was obtained from a woman aged 45 to 65 with active or convalescent COVID-19. The CDR3 sequence is CASSISGRSYNEQFF. CDR3 in DNA: TGTGCCAGCAGCATTAGCGGGAGATCCTACAATGAGCAGTTCTTC.